The 22 T cell receptor beta chains in this list originate from one sample, sequenced in a study of control samples from healthy donors and cancer patients. The method was immunoSEQ multiplex PCR; TCRdb's version includes in-frame clones alone and lacks a portion of them. The table includes about 130,000 clones, approximately 90% detected once. The sample taken for sequencing was blood. These TCRs come from a man between 45 and 60 years old in good health.

The chain employs TRBV7-9 and TRBJ2-7; no firm D call. This CDR3 comprises 14 residues. Trimming took 0 bases from V and 4 from J, leaving 10 bases between them. Germline values: CDR1 SEHNR, CDR2 FQNEAQ (reference sequence). CDR3 DNA sequence: TGTGCCAGCAGCTTAGCGGAGACCCCATACGAGCAGTACTTC. Translation gives CASSLAETPYEQYF.

V gene TRBV28 combines with J gene TRBJ1-1; TRBD1 might be the D (6 bases). The CDR3 spans 16 residues. Germline CDR1 is MDHEN and CDR2 is SYDVKM. V lost 2 bases and J lost 0, with 13 bases in between. CDR3 amino acids: CASSLRQGRLNTEAFF. Here the CDR3 DNA reads TGTGCCAGCAGTTTAAGGCAGGGGAGATTGAACACTGAAGCTTTCTTT. The full variable domain, completed using reference TRBV28 and TRBJ1-1, is DVKVTQSSRYLVKRTGEKVFLECVQDMDHENMFWYRQDPGLGLRLIYFSYDVKMKEKGDIPEGYSVSREKKERFSLILESASTNQTSMYLCASSLRQGRLNTEAFFGQGTRLTVV.

The table lists this clone with a count of one. This chain joins TRBV7-3 and TRBJ2-3; the match to TRBD2 covers 8 bases. The CDR3 consists of 18 residues. After removal of 5 bases from V and 2 bases from J, the junction contained 15 bases not matched to a gene. Germline lookup yields CDR1 SGHTA and CDR2 FQGTGA. The CDR3 protein is CASSPVSGGPLDTDTQYF. As DNA, the CDR3 is TGTGCCAGCAGCCCGGTGAGCGGGGGCCCTCTAGACACAGATACGCAGTATTTT.

V and J are TRBV21-1 and TRBJ2-7; the DNA was not used to check the table's D call, TRBD1. TRBV21-1 is shown as a pseudogene. The CDR3 covers 15 residues. CDR3 in amino acids: CASSRWQGRSYEQYF. The CDR3 DNA reads TGTGCCAGCAGCAGATGGCAGGGAAGATCCTACGAGCAGTACTTC.

This chain links TRBV6-1 with TRBJ1-5; D unclear. Per the germline V gene, CDR1 is MNHNS and CDR2 is SASEGT. This CDR3 has 15 amino acids. The V and J ends lost 2 bases and 6 bases respectively, with 14 bases between them. The CDR3 nucleotides read TGTGCCAGCAGTGAATTTTATATGGAGGGTCAGCCCCAGCATTTT. This translates into CASSEFYMEGQPQHF.

The chain uses TRBV7-9 and TRBJ2-7; 13 nucleotides match TRBD2. Germline V lookup: CDR1 SEHNR, CDR2 FQNEAQ (reference sequence). Trimming took 5 bases from V and 7 from J; bases not matched to a gene: 17. The CDR3 totals 18 residues. The CDR3 DNA follows: TGTGCCAGCAGCCGCTGGACTAGCGGGGGCCGGAGTGATAGGGAGCAGTACTTC. Its translation: CASSRWTSGGRSDREQYF.

V gene TRBV12-3 or TRBV12-4 combines with J gene TRBJ2-7, with TRBD1 as a possible D gene (5 bases). The CDR3 contains 12 residues. Between the trimmed V and J ends, which lost 10 bases and 3 bases, there was a span of 13 bases. CDR3 amino acids: CAIKGRGYEQYF. CDR3 bases: TGTGCCATCAAGGGTAGGGGCTACGAGCAGTACTTC.

The CDR3 nucleotides are TGTGCCAGCAGCGATCCAAGACAGGGGGCTTTCTCTGGGGCCAACGTCCTGACTTTC. Translated: CASSDPRQGAFSGANVLTF. The gene calls are TRBV9 and TRBJ2-6, with 10 bases aligning to TRBD1. With V trimmed by 3 bases and J by 0 bases, 9 bases remained unmatched. The CDR3 is 19 amino acids. Germline loops: CDR1 SGDLS, CDR2 YYNGEE.

This chain connects TRBV28 to TRBJ1-5; D is perhaps TRBD1 (6 bases). V lost 3 bases to trimming and J lost 6 bases, with 9 bases between them. Germline lookup yields CDR1 MDHEN and CDR2 SYDVKM. This CDR3 contains 13 residues. The DNA for the CDR3 is TGTGCCAGCAGTTTCAGGGGAATTCAGCCCCAGCATTTT. Its protein is CASSFRGIQPQHF.

The chain uses TRBV28 and TRBJ1-5, with 7 bases matching TRBD1. Germline V lookup: CDR1 MDHEN, CDR2 SYDVKM. V lost 5 bases, J lost 6 bases, and 4 bases stayed unmatched. The length of the CDR3 is 13 residues. The CDR3, as DNA: TGTGCCAGCAGTCCAGCAGGGGGTCAGCCCCAGCATTTT. Amino acid sequence: CASSPAGGQPQHF.

This rearrangement joins TRBV29-1 to TRBJ2-6, with D possibly matching TRBD1 (7 bases). Germline values: CDR1 SQVTM, CDR2 ANQGSEA. This CDR3 has 17 residues. The germline V and J ends were trimmed by 1 base and 0 bases, with 13 bases remaining between them. In DNA, the CDR3 is TGCAGCGTTGAAGTCCCAGGGGGGCTCTCTGGGGCCAACGTCCTGACTTTC. Translation: CSVEVPGGLSGANVLTF. The entire variable domain, with the rest obtained from reference TRBV29-1 and TRBJ2-6, is as follows: SAVISQKPSRDICQRGTSLTIQCQVDSQVTMMFWYRQQPGQSLTLIATANQGSEATYESGFVIDKFPISRPNLTFSTLTVSNMSPEDSSIYLCSVEVPGGLSGANVLTFGAGSRLTVL.

The chain couples TRBV7-9 to TRBJ2-1, with 8 positions matching TRBD1. Germline V CDR1 and CDR2: SEHNR, FQNEAQ (reference sequence). CDR3 length equals 15 residues. V was pared by 2 bases and J by 5 bases, with 5 bases of the junction left unmatched. The CDR3, as DNA: TGTGCCAGCAGCTTACGCCAGGGGGCGAACAATGAGCAGTTCTTC. It specifies CASSLRQGANNEQFF.

The chain is built from TRBV5-1 and TRBJ2-7; 7 bases match TRBD2. The V gene end was trimmed by 2 bases and the J gene end by 4 bases; junction bases not matched to a gene: 12. The germline CDR1 and CDR2 sequences are SGHRS and YFSETQ. This CDR3 is 16 amino acids long. As DNA, the CDR3 is TGCGCCAGCAGCTTACGCCCCGGGGCGGGGGAGTACGAGCAGTACTTC. Its protein product is CASSLRPGAGEYEQYF.

This chain links TRBV7-2 with TRBJ1-2, with D maybe TRBD1 (6 bases). The CDR3 sequence is 14 residues long. Germline V gene sequence: CDR1 SGHTA, CDR2 FQGNSA. V dropped 6 bases and J dropped 3 bases, with 14 bases sitting between them. In nucleotides, the CDR3 is TGTGCCAGCAGACGGGACACCCGAGACTATGGCTACACCTTC. Protein: CASRRDTRDYGYTF.

The CDR3 sequence is CASSIQGDFPQETQYF. In nucleotides, the CDR3 is TGTGCCAGTAGTATACAAGGGGACTTTCCCCAAGAGACCCAGTACTTC. The chain combines TRBV19 with TRBJ2-5, with a weak D call TRBD2 (6 bases). Trimming took 2 bases from V and 1 from J, leaving 14 bases between them. The CDR3 covers 16 residues. Germline lookup yields CDR1 LNHDA and CDR2 SQIVND (reference sequence). The full variable domain, rest sourced from reference TRBV19 and TRBJ2-5, is DGGITQSPKYLFRKEGQNVTLSCEQNLNHDAMYWYRQDPGQGLRLIYYSQIVNDFQKGDIAEGYSVSREKKESFPLTVTSAQKNPTAFYLCASSIQGDFPQETQYFGPGTRLLVL.

This clone has just one count. The V and J genes are TRBV3-1 (or the pseudogene TRBV3-2) and TRBJ2-3, with D tentatively TRBD1 (5 bases). CDR1 is LGHDT and CDR2 is YNNKEL in the germline V gene (reference sequence). The CDR3 has 10 residues. Trimming took off 8 bases at V and 6 bases at J, with 6 bases between the two ends. CDR3 residues: CASGADTQYF. CDR3 bases: TGTGCCAGCGGGGCTGATACGCAGTATTTT.

The chain links TRBV19 to TRBJ2-2, with a possible D match to TRBD2 (6 bases). The germline V gene has CDR1 LNHDA and CDR2 SQIVND (reference sequence). With 1 base removed from V and 5 bases from J, the gap between germline ends came to 8 bases. The CDR3 contains 14 residues. CDR3 in amino acids: CASSIAGRTGELFF. The CDR3, as DNA: TGTGCCAGTAGTATAGCAGGGAGGACCGGGGAGCTGTTTTTT.

V gene TRBV5-1 combines with J gene TRBJ2-5, with 7 bases that match TRBD1. V lost 6 bases, J lost 3 bases, and 11 bases stayed unmatched. The CDR3 spans 15 residues. The germline V gene encodes CDR1 SGHRS and CDR2 YFSETQ. Here the CDR3 DNA reads TGCGCCAGCAATTTCGCCGGGACAGAGAAAGAGACCCAGTACTTC. The encoded protein is CASNFAGTEKETQYF.

This clone was observed a few times. The V call is TRBV19, the J call TRBJ2-3; 7 bases align to TRBD2. The CDR3 runs to 15 residues. With V trimmed by 7 bases and J by 2 bases, 9 bases remained unmatched. Germline V gene sequence: CDR1 LNHDA, CDR2 SQIVND (reference sequence). The CDR3 is CASNVGGGYTDTQYF. The CDR3 region has the DNA TGTGCCAGTAATGTTGGCGGGGGATACACAGATACGCAGTATTTT. The entire variable domain, with the rest obtained from reference TRBV19 and TRBJ2-3, is as follows: DGGITQSPKYLFRKEGQNVTLSCEQNLNHDAMYWYRQDPGQGLRLIYYSQIVNDFQKGDIAEGYSVSREKKESFPLTVTSAQKNPTAFYLCASNVGGGYTDTQYFGPGTRLTVL.

This sequence joins TRBV28 and TRBJ1-1; D remains ambiguous. The CDR3 runs 14 residues. Trimming took off 9 bases at V and 1 base at J, with 15 bases between the two ends. Per germline, CDR1 MDHEN and CDR2 SYDVKM. The CDR3 DNA is TGTGCCAGTACTACCTTTCAGCGGAACACTGAAGCTTTCTTT. It specifies CASTTFQRNTEAFF.

This chain joins TRBV2 and TRBJ1-2; 7 bases map to TRBD1. Germline CDR1 and CDR2: SNHLY and FYNNEI. V lost 10 bases to trimming and J lost 7 bases; unmatched junction nucleotides: 12. The CDR3 is 13 amino acids. The CDR3 nucleotides are TGTGCCAACCGGCTATCGGGACAGTTTGGCTACACCTTC. Its protein product is CANRLSGQFGYTF.

V usage is TRBV12-3 or TRBV12-4 and J usage is TRBJ1-2; D remains unclear. Trimming removed 5 bases at V and 11 bases at J, with 18 bases between. This CDR3 is 13 amino acids long. CDR3 region: CASSLRTGIGYTF. CDR3 DNA sequence: TGTGCCAGCAGTCTTCGGACCGGGATAGGTTACACCTTC.